This T cell receptor beta chain was identified during a study of Graves' ophthalmopathy and Graves' hyperthyroidism. Study results and caveats: The study's model predicted ophthalmopathy progression at 65% to 71% sensitivity and approximately 72% specificity. The majority of expanded thyroid clonotypes above 0.001 frequency also occurred in blood.

The sample holds many counts of this clonotype. Its matching antigen is unknown. PBMCs were obtained from 10 ml of fresh peripheral blood. RNA transcripts served as template for amplifying TCR beta CDR3 sequences. Second-round multiplex PCR came after first-round RT-PCR with HTBI primers. TCRdb recomputed calls from the multiplex PCR reads with MiXCR, one row per CDR3 protein. Of 170,000 or so distinct CDR3 sequences listed, approximately 38% are singletons. This sequence originates from a woman aged 40 to 50 with Graves' ophthalmopathy. The specimen was peripheral blood.

CDR3 in amino acids: CSAEQDRTLYEQYF. The CDR3 DNA is TGCAGTGCCGAGCAAGACAGGACCCTCTACGAGCAGTACTTC. The chain uses TRBV20-1 and TRBJ2-7, with D perhaps TRBD1 (6 bases). There are 14 residues in the CDR3. Trimming stripped 6 bases from V and 3 bases from J, with 18 bases between. Germline-derived CDR1 and CDR2 are DFQATT and SNEGSKA (reference sequence).